Listed here are 16 T cell receptor beta chains from one sample, sequenced in a study of glioma-infiltrating T cells after dendritic cell vaccination. Some clones are missing from TCRdb's copy, which holds only in-frame ones; the method was immunoSEQ multiplex PCR. The data hold roughly 60,000 clones, with approximately 86% observed a single time. Sample time point: after dendritic cell vaccination, including at tumor progression/relapse. The specimen was blood, collected after dendritic cell vaccination. Source of these receptors: a human donor with glioblastoma.

Only one count was recorded for this clone. Other DNA sequences in this specimen translate into the identical CDR3. CDR3: CASSRQGGTEAFF. CDR3 DNA: TGTGCCAGCAGTCGACAGGGAGGCACTGAAGCTTTCTTT. The chain has TRBV27 and TRBJ1-1; 7 bases agree with TRBD1. Looked up from germline, CDR1 is MNHEY and CDR2 is SMNVEV (reference sequence). This CDR3 has 13 amino acids. The V and J ends lost 5 bases and 4 bases, in that order; junction bases with no gene match: 4.

The chain employs TRBV19 and TRBJ2-1; weak D call: TRBD2 (5 bases). The CDR3 covers 14 residues. Germline-derived CDR1 and CDR2 are LNHDA and SQIVND (reference sequence). V lost 6 bases and J lost 9, with 18 bases in between. The CDR3 region has the DNA TGTGCCAGTAGCGGGGTTTCAGGCCCTCTTGAGCAGTTCTTC. This codes for CASSGVSGPLEQFF.

The chain employs TRBV4-2 and TRBJ2-6, with 9 bases that match TRBD2. This CDR3 is 16 amino acids long. J was trimmed by 3 bases and V by 3 bases; bases with no gene match: 3. Per the germline V gene, CDR1 is LGHNA and CDR2 is YNFKEQ. The CDR3 is CASSQGLAGGANVLTF. CDR3 nucleotide sequence: TGTGCCAGCAGCCAGGGACTAGCTGGTGGGGCCAACGTCCTGACTTTC.

The chain recombines TRBV27 with TRBJ2-7; D is possibly TRBD2 (6 bases). The germline V gene has CDR1 MNHEY and CDR2 SMNVEV (reference sequence). The CDR3 length is 14 residues. V was pared by 6 bases and J by 6 bases, with 18 bases between. The CDR3 DNA is TGTGCCAGCAGGGGGCGTGGGGGGTTTAGCGAGCAGTACTTC. This codes for CASRGRGGFSEQYF.

The V gene is TRBV19, the J gene TRBJ2-5; D unclear. The V gene's germline CDR1 is LNHDA and CDR2 SQIVND (reference sequence). CDR3 length: 14 residues. V lost 1 base, J lost 2 bases, and 8 bases lay in between. The CDR3 coding sequence is TGTGCCAGTAGTATAGGGGTCGGGCAAGAGACCCAGTACTTC. Residues: CASSIGVGQETQYF. Complete variable domain (other parts from reference TRBV19 and TRBJ2-5): DGGITQSPKYLFRKEGQNVTLSCEQNLNHDAMYWYRQDPGQGLRLIYYSQIVNDFQKGDIAEGYSVSREKKESFPLTVTSAQKNPTAFYLCASSIGVGQETQYFGPGTRLLVL.

This chain joins TRBV7-8 and TRBJ2-7, with D perhaps matching TRBD1 (5 bases). CDR1 and CDR2 (germline): SGHVS, FQNEAQ. V lost 5 bases to trimming and J lost 3 bases, with 11 bases between them. The CDR3 contains 13 residues. The CDR3 reads CASSLDTLYEQYF. CDR3 DNA sequence: TGTGCCAGCAGCCTGGACACCCTCTACGAGCAGTACTTC.

The chain links TRBV9 to TRBJ1-6; 9 bases fit TRBD1. V gave up 3 bases and J gave up 14 bases; unmatched junction bases: 12. Germline V gene lookup returns CDR1 SGDLS and CDR2 YYNGEE. The CDR3 sequence is 15 residues long. The CDR3 region is CASSAGGQGLAALHF. The CDR3 DNA reads as TGTGCCAGCAGCGCAGGAGGACAGGGGTTGGCAGCCCTCCACTTT.

The rearrangement joins TRBV19 to TRBJ2-7; TRBD1 aligns across 7 bases. J lost 4 bases, V lost 5 bases, and 2 bases had no gene match. The CDR3 is 12 residues long. Germline CDR1 and CDR2: LNHDA and SQIVND (reference sequence). This CDR3 reads CASSVQGYEQYF. CDR3 coding DNA: TGTGCCAGTAGTGTACAGGGGTACGAGCAGTACTTC.

This chain links TRBV5-5 with TRBJ2-7, with TRBD1 matching 9 bases. The CDR3 is 14 amino acids. The germline V gene encodes CDR1 SGHKS and CDR2 YYEKEE (reference sequence). Trimming removed 5 bases from V and 3 bases from J; junction bases left unmatched: 6. The CDR3 reads CASRTGTGFYEQYF. The CDR3, as DNA: TGTGCCAGCAGGACCGGGACAGGGTTCTACGAGCAGTACTTC.

J is TRBJ2-7 and V is TRBV5-6, with TRBD2 matching over 7 bases. The V gene's germline CDR1 is SGHDT and CDR2 YYEEEE. This CDR3 has 14 amino acids. Germline trimming cut 3 bases from V and 4 bases from J; bases unmatched to any gene: 7. CDR3: CASSWGGTPYEQYF. The CDR3, as DNA: TGTGCCAGCAGCTGGGGAGGGACGCCGTACGAGCAGTACTTC.

The V call is TRBV18, the J call TRBJ1-2; D is undetermined. Germline V gene sequence: CDR1 KGHSH, CDR2 LQKENI. The CDR3 has 13 residues. Trimming left V 6 bases short and J 3 bases short, with 11 bases between. The CDR3 region is CASSRARDYGYTF. In nucleotides, the CDR3 is TGTGCCAGCTCCAGAGCCCGGGACTATGGCTACACCTTC.

This clone appeared a few times. V gene TRBV7-8 combines with J gene TRBJ2-7; 11 positions match TRBD2. CDR3 length: 18 residues. V dropped 3 bases and J dropped 1; count of bases not matched to a gene: 11. Germline V gives CDR1 SGHVS, CDR2 FQNEAQ. Here the CDR3 reads CASSFGALAGGRSYEQYF. For the CDR3, the DNA is TGTGCCAGCAGCTTTGGGGCCTTAGCGGGAGGGAGGTCCTACGAGCAGTACTTC.

The chain employs TRBV7-6 and TRBJ2-3; unclear D gene. V lost 1 base to trimming and J lost 0 bases, with 5 bases between them. The CDR3 covers 14 residues. CDR1 SGHVS and CDR2 FNYEAQ come from the germline V gene. This CDR3 is CASSLGLSTDTQYF. The CDR3 DNA sequence: TGTGCCAGCAGCTTAGGACTGAGCACAGATACGCAGTATTTT.

The chain recombines TRBV6-4 with TRBJ1-1; D perhaps matches TRBD1 (5 bases). The germline V gene encodes CDR1 MRHNA and CDR2 SNTAGT. The CDR3 sequence is 13 residues long. Trimming pared 6 bases from V and 1 base from J, leaving 9 bases between. This chain's CDR3 is CASSTTANTEAFF. For the CDR3, the DNA is TGTGCCAGCAGCACGACAGCGAACACTGAAGCTTTCTTT.

The rearrangement links TRBV18 to TRBJ1-4; 12 bases align to TRBD1. The CDR3 totals 18 residues. V shed 2 bases, J shed 2 bases, and the junction held 6 bases outside the gene matches. Germline assignment: CDR1 KGHSH and CDR2 LQKENI. CDR3 residues: CASSPLPGQGATNEKLFF. The CDR3 DNA is TGTGCCAGCTCACCATTGCCGGGACAGGGGGCCACTAATGAAAAACTGTTTTTT. The full variable domain, completed using reference TRBV18 and TRBJ1-4, is NAGVMQNPRHLVRRRGQEARLRCSPMKGHSHVYWYRQLPEEGLKFMVYLQKENIIDESGMPKERFSAEFPKEGPSILRIQQVVRGDSAAYFCASSPLPGQGATNEKLFFGSGTQLSVL.

This clone was counted only a few times. V gene TRBV11-2 combines with J gene TRBJ1-1; D is undetermined. The CDR3 is 15 amino acids. CDR1 is SGHAT, CDR2 FQNNGV, per germline. The ends were cut back, 1 base at V and 1 base at J, with 10 bases in the middle. The CDR3 protein is CASSLGARSNTEAFF. CDR3 bases: TGTGCCAGCAGCTTAGGAGCCCGTTCGAACACTGAAGCTTTCTTT.